The 9 T cell receptor beta chains below all came from one sample that was sequenced in a study of CD8+CD57+ T cells in acquired aplastic anemia. Using genomic DNA as the template, TCR beta VDJ and CDR3 profiling was carried out. TCRdb independently ran MiXCR on the reads; one entry per CDR3 protein. Of hundreds of thousands of distinct CDR3 sequences listed, more than 45% are singletons. All patients picked for sequencing had shown, by flow cytometry, an expansion of CD8+CD57+ cells. What was sequenced was sorted CD4+, CD8+, or CD8+CD57+ T cells (not recorded which) from PBMCs. These receptors all stem from a human donor with aplastic anemia.

To note about this clonotype: This is likely a read error, given that the CDR3 carries no conserved phenylalanine or tryptophan at its end. The rearrangement joins TRBV29-1 to TRBJ2-7, with a tentative D call TRBD1 (7 bases). Trimming removed 2 bases from V and 7 bases from J, with 18 bases in between. The germline V gene encodes CDR1 SQVTM and CDR2 ANQGSEA. This CDR3 comprises 14 residues. The CDR3 DNA follows: TGCAGCGTTGAACTCCAGGGGGGACTGTATGAGCAGTACCTC. This encodes CSVELQGGLYEQYL.

This clonotype was detected ten times or more. The chain uses TRBV7-9 and TRBJ1-1; D call uncertain. V was trimmed by 7 bases and J by 3 bases, leaving 21 bases between them. Germline values: CDR1 SEHNR, CDR2 FQNEAQ (reference sequence). This CDR3 comprises 16 residues. The CDR3 DNA reads as TGTGCCAGCACCAAATTTACACAGCCAAGGGACACTGAAGCTTTCTTT. It translates to CASTKFTQPRDTEAFF.

At least ten counts were recorded for this clonotype. The chain employs TRBV6-5 and TRBJ1-2, with unresolved D. This CDR3 region has 14 residues. The V end lost 4 bases, the J end lost 0 bases, and 9 bases lay between the germline ends. Germline CDR1 reads MNHEY; CDR2 reads SVGAGI. The CDR3 bases are TGTGCCAGCAGTTCTTCCGCTACTAACTATGGCTACACCTTC. The encoded protein is CASSSSATNYGYTF.

V gene TRBV7-6 combines with J gene TRBJ2-7; TRBD1 matches at 8 bases. CDR3 length: 14 residues. Trimming at V came to 5 bases and at J to 2 bases, leaving 5 bases not matched to a gene. Germline loops: CDR1 SGHVS, CDR2 FNYEAQ. The CDR3 DNA reads as TGTGCCAGCAGCAAGGGACAGGAAACCTACGAGCAGTACTTC. Amino acids: CASSKGQETYEQYF. The complete variable domain, with remaining parts taken from reference TRBV7-6 and TRBJ2-7, reads GAGVSQSPRYKVTKRGQDVALRCDPISGHVSLYWYRQALGQGPEFLTYFNYEAQQDKSGLPNDRFSAERPEGSISTLTIQRTEQRDSAMYRCASSKGQETYEQYFGPGTRLTVT.

This clonotype has ten or more counts. The chain combines TRBV6-1 with TRBJ2-7; 8 bases map to TRBD1. The germline V gene encodes CDR1 MNHNS and CDR2 SASEGT. V shed 1 base and J 6 bases; nucleotides not matched to a gene: 5. The CDR3 runs to 14 residues. DNA of the CDR3: TGTGCCAGCAGTGAAGGGACAGGGACACGCGAGCAGTACTTC. Translation gives CASSEGTGTREQYF.

This clonotype was seen at least ten times. The chain joins TRBV10-3 to TRBJ2-3; tentatively, D is TRBD1 (6 bases). CDR3 length: 14 residues. Looked up from germline, CDR1 is ENHRY and CDR2 is SYGVKD. V gave up 6 bases and J gave up 0 bases, with 10 bases separating them. The CDR3 nucleotides read TGTGCCATCAGCGGGACAATTAGCACAGATACGCAGTATTTT. Translated: CAISGTISTDTQYF.

Worth noting for this clonotype: The CDR3 does not end in the conserved phenylalanine or tryptophan, so this is likely a read error. This sequence joins TRBV19 and TRBJ2-3; 8 nucleotides line up with TRBD2. CDR1 and CDR2 (germline): LNHDA, SQIVND (reference sequence). The CDR3 has 17 residues. The V and J ends lost 9 bases and 5 bases, in that order; junction bases with no gene match: 19. CDR3 sequence: CASSLVGVAGGKDTQYS. CDR3 coding DNA: TGTGCCAGCAGCTTGGTTGGAGTTGCGGGGGGAAAAGATACGCAGTATTCT.

V and J are TRBV6-2 or TRBV6-3 and TRBJ2-1, with D unresolved. CDR3 length: 15 residues. Germline loops: CDR1 MNHEY, CDR2 SVGEGT. V was trimmed by 7 bases and J by 9 bases, leaving 22 bases between them. CDR3 DNA sequence: TGTGCCAGCATTAGAGGAGTAGGTAGTTTCAGTGAGCAGTTCTTC. Translated: CASIRGVGSFSEQFF.

This chain joins TRBV29-1 and TRBJ2-7, with D possibly matching TRBD2 (6 bases). V gave up 4 bases and J gave up 3 bases, with 13 bases separating them. Germline CDR1 is SQVTM and CDR2 is ANQGSEA. The length of the CDR3 is 13 residues. DNA of the CDR3: TGCAGCGTTGCGACTAGACTCCTCTACGAGCAGTACTTC. Translating gives CSVATRLLYEQYF.